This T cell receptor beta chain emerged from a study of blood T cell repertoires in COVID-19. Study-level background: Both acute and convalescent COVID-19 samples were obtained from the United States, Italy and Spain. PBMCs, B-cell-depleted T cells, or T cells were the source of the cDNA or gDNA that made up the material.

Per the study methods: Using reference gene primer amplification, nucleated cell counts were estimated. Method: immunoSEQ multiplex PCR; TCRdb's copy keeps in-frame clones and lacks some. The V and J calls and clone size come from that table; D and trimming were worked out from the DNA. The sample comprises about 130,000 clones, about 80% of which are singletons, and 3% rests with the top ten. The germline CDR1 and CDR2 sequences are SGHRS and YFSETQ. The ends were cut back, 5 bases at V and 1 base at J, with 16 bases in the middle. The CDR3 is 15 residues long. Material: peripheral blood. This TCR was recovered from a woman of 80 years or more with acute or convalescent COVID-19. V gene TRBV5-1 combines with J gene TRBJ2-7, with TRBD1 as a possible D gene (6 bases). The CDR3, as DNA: TGCGCCAGCAGGCAGGGGAGCATGAATTCCTACGAGCAGTACTTC. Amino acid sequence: CASRQGSMNSYEQYF.